These 20 T cell receptor beta chains came from one sample sequenced in a study of cytomegalovirus exposure and HLA in healthy donors (dated by TCRdb to the late 2010s). Libraries were constructed by the immunoSEQ multiplex PCR assay. For the multiplex PCR, a mixture combining 60 forward primers for TCR Vbeta segments and 13 reverse primers for TCR Jbeta segments was used. TCRdb's version of the immuneACCESS table is confined to in-frame rearrangements and falls short of the full clone set. An unresolved V gene accounts for under half of the shortfall where checked; the remainder is of unknown origin. In this sample the table shows some 140,000 clones, 75% to 85% of which occur a single time. Clones ranked in the top ten supply 1.1% to 1.5% of the sample. Sequences were obtained from PBMCs. These receptors were taken from a woman between 40 and 55 years old in good health and CMV-seronegative.

The genes are TRBV18 and TRBJ1-1; D is possibly TRBD1 (5 bases). Germline loops: CDR1 KGHSH, CDR2 LQKENI. The CDR3 runs 14 residues. V was trimmed by 6 bases and J by 3 bases, leaving 14 bases between them. CDR3 region: CASSRTGGDTEAFF. CDR3 coding DNA: TGTGCCAGCTCTCGGACCGGGGGGGACACTGAAGCTTTCTTT.

The rearrangement uses TRBV7-2 and TRBJ2-3, with 9 nucleotides matching TRBD2. J lost 0 bases, V lost 4 bases, and 2 bases had no gene match. From germline, CDR1 is SGHTA and CDR2 FQGNSA. The CDR3 extends over 15 amino acids. The CDR3 DNA is TGTGCCAGCAGCTATACTAGCGGGAGCACAGATACGCAGTATTTT. It translates to CASSYTSGSTDTQYF.

This rearrangement joins TRBV10-3 to TRBJ1-2, with 11 nucleotides matching TRBD1. Trimming at V came to 4 bases and at J to 3 bases, leaving 10 bases not matched to a gene. Germline V gene data show CDR1 as ENHRY and CDR2 as SYGVKD. The CDR3 has 17 amino acids. CDR3 in DNA: TGTGCCATCAGTGGGGAGGGACAGGGGGTGATCGACTATGGCTACACCTTC. Translation gives CAISGEGQGVIDYGYTF.

This clone was seen a handful of times. V gene TRBV6-5 combines with J gene TRBJ1-2, with 7 bases identical to TRBD1. Germline assignment: CDR1 MNHEY and CDR2 SVGAGI. The CDR3 sequence is 14 residues long. V lost 7 bases to trimming and J lost 7 bases; unmatched junction nucleotides: 12. The chain's CDR3 is CASKRDRALCGYTF. The CDR3 DNA sequence: TGTGCCAGCAAGAGGGACAGAGCCCTATGTGGCTACACCTTC.

This chain's CDR3 is CASSQDQGGGQDRYNSPLHF. The CDR3 region has the DNA TGTGCCAGCAGCCAAGATCAGGGGGGGGGACAGGATCGCTATAATTCACCCCTCCACTTT. The chain has TRBV4-2 and TRBJ1-6, with 8 bases aligning to TRBD1. Germline CDR1 reads LGHNA; CDR2 reads YNFKEQ. The CDR3 covers 20 residues. Unmatched junction bases numbered 13, after V lost 0 bases and J lost 3 bases.

This clone was observed a handful of times. CDR3 residues: CASSLQPITSGGASGELFF. Written as DNA, the CDR3 is TGCGCCAGCAGCCTCCAACCCATAACTAGCGGGGGGGCCAGCGGGGAGCTGTTTTTT. The gene calls are TRBV4-1 and TRBJ2-2; 13 bases match TRBD2. With V trimmed by 4 bases and J by 7 bases, 15 bases remained unmatched. Germline CDR1 reads MGHRA; CDR2 reads YSYEKL. The CDR3 runs to 19 residues.

The rearrangement links TRBV4-3 to TRBJ2-3; maybe TRBD2 (5 bases). The germline V and J ends were trimmed by 1 base and 3 bases, with 11 bases remaining between them. The CDR3 runs 15 residues. Per germline, CDR1 LGHNA and CDR2 YSLEER. As DNA, the CDR3 is TGCGCCAGCAGCCAAGCAACGGGGTTAACAGATACGCAGTATTTT. It yields the protein CASSQATGLTDTQYF.

V usage is TRBV28 and J usage is TRBJ2-5, with 10 bases lining up with TRBD2. This CDR3 is 15 amino acids long. Germline CDR1 reads MDHEN; CDR2 reads SYDVKM. V lost 6 bases, J lost 3 bases, and 7 bases stayed unmatched. CDR3 bases: TGTGCCAGCAGCAAGACCGGGACTAGCGAAGAGACCCAGTACTTC. Its protein is CASSKTGTSEETQYF.

The gene calls are TRBV7-2 and TRBJ1-5; the match to TRBD1 covers 7 bases. There are 15 residues in the CDR3. The trim removed 2 bases at V and 2 bases at J, leaving 3 bases unmatched. The germline gives CDR1 SGHTA, CDR2 FQGNSA. Here the CDR3 DNA reads TGTGCCAGCAGCTTAAAGGGGGCCGGCAATCAGCCCCAGCATTTT. It encodes CASSLKGAGNQPQHF.

This clone was observed a single time. The gene calls are TRBV4-3 and TRBJ2-5; 7 positions agree with TRBD1. The J call may be incorrect, as the DNA end agrees better with TRBJ2-7. Germline loops: CDR1 LGHNA, CDR2 YSLEER. The CDR3 is 15 amino acids. DNA of the CDR3: TGCGCCAGCAGCCAACTGACAGGGTCCCTCTACGAGCAGTACTTC. Amino acids: CASSQLTGSLYEQYF.

The chain employs TRBV9 and TRBJ2-3; D is perhaps TRBD1 (7 bases). Germline assignment: CDR1 SGDLS and CDR2 YYNGEE. CDR3 length equals 18 residues. Trimming took 0 bases from V and 1 from J, leaving 18 bases between them. The DNA of the CDR3 is TGTGCCAGCAGCGTAGCTTTAGGAGGGGGCGTTGGCACAGATACGCAGTATTTT. Translated: CASSVALGGGVGTDTQYF. Filled out from reference TRBV9 and TRBJ2-3, the complete variable domain reads DSGVTQTPKHLITATGQRVTLRCSPRSGDLSVYWYQQSLDQGLQFLIQYYNGEERAKGNILERFSAQQFPDLHSELNLSSLELGDSALYFCASSVALGGGVGTDTQYFGPGTRLTVL.

J is TRBJ1-4 and V is TRBV7-9, with D uncertain. V was clipped by 4 bases and J by 3 bases, with 15 bases between them. This CDR3 spans 16 amino acids. The germline V gene has CDR1 SEHNR and CDR2 FQNEAQ (reference sequence). CDR3 sequence reads: CASSSTGLISNEKLFF. CDR3 DNA: TGTGCCAGCAGCTCCACGGGTCTTATCTCTAATGAAAAACTGTTTTTT.

This clone was recorded only once. V and J are TRBV10-1 and TRBJ1-1; the D gene is possibly TRBD1 (5 bases). CDR3 length: 14 residues. From germline, CDR1 is WNHNN and CDR2 SYGVQD (reference sequence). The germline V and J ends were trimmed by 0 bases and 5 bases, with 10 bases remaining between them. CDR3 DNA: TGCGCCAGCAGTGAGTCGCGGGGGAGGACTGAAGCTTTCTTT. Translated, it gives CASSESRGRTEAFF.

The chain recombines TRBV10-3 with TRBJ2-7, with 8 bases aligning to TRBD2. Looked up from germline, CDR1 is ENHRY and CDR2 is SYGVKD. The ends lost 0 bases at V and 3 bases at J; junction bases unmatched: 4. The CDR3 runs 15 residues. The CDR3 nucleotides read TGTGCCATCAGTGAGTCAACGGGGGGGGACTACGAGCAGTACTTC. Translation: CAISESTGGDYEQYF.

The J gene is TRBJ2-7, the V gene TRBV2; D call uncertain. CDR1 SNHLY and CDR2 FYNNEI come from the germline V gene. The CDR3 has 14 residues. Trimming shortened V by 2 bases and J by 6 bases, and 14 bases separated the two germline ends. The CDR3 reads CASSELVRSAEQYF. DNA of the CDR3: TGTGCCAGCAGTGAACTAGTCCGGAGCGCCGAGCAGTACTTC.

The CDR3: CASSADWRPQKETQYF. The CDR3 DNA reads as TGTGCCAGTAGTGCGGATTGGCGCCCACAAAAAGAGACCCAGTACTTC. The gene calls are TRBV19 and TRBJ2-5; D is unresolved. The V and J ends lost 5 bases and 3 bases respectively, with 19 bases between them. The CDR3 spans 16 residues. Germline-derived CDR1 and CDR2 are LNHDA and SQIVND (reference sequence).

The V gene is TRBV29-1, the J gene TRBJ2-7; 10 nucleotides match TRBD1. Per the germline V gene, CDR1 is SQVTM and CDR2 is ANQGSEA. This CDR3 region has 15 residues. V gave up 1 base and J gave up 3 bases; unmatched junction bases: 6. This CDR3 is CSVEASGTGVYEQYF. CDR3 nucleotides: TGCAGCGTTGAAGCATCCGGGACAGGGGTCTACGAGCAGTACTTC.

The count of this clone is one. The rearrangement uses TRBV5-1 and TRBJ1-1; D is possibly TRBD1 (5 bases). Germline V gene data show CDR1 as SGHRS and CDR2 as YFSETQ. Trimming pared 5 bases from V and 3 bases from J, leaving 20 bases between. There are 16 residues in the CDR3. The CDR3 DNA reads TGCGCCAGCAGTTTTTCGAGAGCCCCGGGGGACACTGAAGCTTTCTTT. Amino acid sequence: CASSFSRAPGDTEAFF.

The chain carries TRBV5-6 and TRBJ2-2, with 11 bases identical to TRBD1. Germline CDR1 and CDR2: SGHDT and YYEEEE. Trimming removed 4 bases from V and 7 bases from J; junction bases left unmatched: 9. The CDR3 is 16 residues long. CDR3 amino acids: CASSDLDRGRIGELFF. In DNA, the CDR3 is TGTGCCAGCAGCGACCTGGACAGGGGGCGGATCGGGGAGCTGTTTTTT. The complete variable domain, with remaining parts taken from reference TRBV5-6 and TRBJ2-2, reads DAGVTQSPTHLIKTRGQQVTLRCSPKSGHDTVSWYQQALGQGPQFIFQYYEEEERQRGNFPDRFSGHQFPNYSSELNVNALLLGDSALYLCASSDLDRGRIGELFFGEGSRLTVL.

This chain uses TRBV4-3 with TRBJ2-3; 8 positions agree with TRBD1. The junction had 10 bases not matched to a gene; V was cut back by 1 base and J by 4 bases. Germline V gives CDR1 LGHNA, CDR2 YSLEER. The CDR3 covers 17 residues. CDR3 protein: CASSQVDRGLSSDTQYF. The CDR3 DNA sequence: TGCGCCAGCAGCCAAGTAGACAGGGGTCTTTCTTCAGATACGCAGTATTTT.